The next 5 T cell receptor beta chains were all read from a single sample in a study of metastatic and nonmetastatic thyroid tumors. Treatment of any kind had been given to no patient before thyroid surgery. TCRdb reassembled clones from the PCR reads with MiXCR. The repertoire has some 40,000 clones, more than 15% of them found once; the top ten carry approximately 20%. The sequencing sample was made of blood. All receptors come from a female donor with papillary thyroid cancer or a benign thyroid nodule (not recorded which). Some clones in this sample may be carry-over from other donors' samples.

Notes on this clone: A read error may be the cause here, since a much bigger clone is one base away. The chain has TRBV29-1 and TRBJ2-5; no clear D. V lost 3 bases and J 8 bases, leaving 16 bases between the germline ends. The V gene's germline CDR1 is SQVTM and CDR2 ANQGSEA. The CDR3 contains 13 residues. CDR3 protein: CSVDGLGRDTQYF. CDR3 bases: TGCAGCGTTGACGGTCTCGGTAGAGATACCCAGTACTTC. Combining the CDR3 with reference TRBV29-1 and TRBJ2-5 gives the whole variable domain SAVISQKPSRDICQRGTSLTIQCQVDSQVTMMFWYRQQPGQSLTLIATANQGSEATYESGFVIDKFPISRPNLTFSTLTVSNMSPEDSSIYLCSVDGLGRDTQYFGPGTRLLVL.

V usage is TRBV20-1 and J usage is TRBJ2-1; 14 bases are shared with TRBD2. Germline loops: CDR1 DFQATT, CDR2 SNEGSKA (reference sequence). The CDR3 has 14 residues. Trimming cost V 5 bases and J 8 bases; bases outside gene matches: 5. The CDR3 nucleotides are TGCAGTGCTGTGGGACTAGCGGGAGTCGATGAGCAGTTCTTC. Protein product: CSAVGLAGVDEQFF.

This clone has more than one count but fewer than ten. The DNA for the CDR3 is TGTGCCAGCACCGACGAAGAAACGAGGGGGCCTCAGCCCCAGCATTTT. Translation: CASTDEETRGPQPQHF. The chain links TRBV28 to TRBJ1-5; 7 bases are a match to TRBD1. This CDR3 region has 16 residues. The trim removed 7 bases at V and 6 bases at J, leaving 15 bases unmatched. Germline lookup yields CDR1 MDHEN and CDR2 SYDVKM.

The table lists this clone with many counts. The chain has TRBV18 and TRBJ1-1; TRBD1 matches 8 bases. This CDR3 comprises 14 residues. From germline, CDR1 is KGHSH and CDR2 LQKENI. J gave up 8 bases and V 6 bases, and 11 bases lay outside the gene matches. CDR3 DNA sequence: TGTGCCAGCTCTCCCACAGGGGGGAAGCCCGAAGCTTTCTTT. Protein sequence: CASSPTGGKPEAFF. Filled out from reference TRBV18 and TRBJ1-1, the complete variable domain reads NAGVMQNPRHLVRRRGQEARLRCSPMKGHSHVYWYRQLPEEGLKFMVYLQKENIIDESGMPKERFSAEFPKEGPSILRIQQVVRGDSAAYFCASSPTGGKPEAFFGQGTRLTVV.

This chain's CDR3 is CASTGAPGSGGYTF. In nucleotides, the CDR3 is TGTGCCAGCACCGGAGCCCCAGGGTCCGGGGGCTACACCTTC. The chain employs TRBV28 and TRBJ1-2, with a possible D match to TRBD1 (5 bases). The V gene lost 7 bases and the J gene lost 8 bases, with 20 bases spanning the gap. The CDR3 contains 14 residues. Germline V gives CDR1 MDHEN, CDR2 SYDVKM.